The 7 T cell receptor beta chains given below trace back to one sample, sequenced in a study of cytomegalovirus exposure and HLA in healthy donors. In the PCR, 60 Vbeta and 13 Jbeta primers were used. TCRdb keeps only in-frame clones here, not all; method: immunoSEQ multiplex PCR. The sample lists about 95,000 clones, 70% to 80% occurring once. The sample taken for sequencing was PBMCs. These receptors were obtained from a man aged 55-75 years in good health and CMV-seronegative.

This chain joins TRBV5-1 and TRBJ1-1; D is unresolved. The CDR3 is 14 amino acids. Germline-derived CDR1 and CDR2 are SGHRS and YFSETQ. V gave up 0 bases and J gave up 0 bases, with 6 bases separating them. The CDR3: CASSLDNMNTEAFF. The DNA for the CDR3 is TGCGCCAGCAGCTTGGACAACATGAACACTGAAGCTTTCTTT.

This clone was found once. The rearrangement uses TRBV4-3 and TRBJ2-7; D remains ambiguous. Between the trimmed V and J ends, which lost 1 base and 5 bases, there was a span of 12 bases. The CDR3 covers 14 residues. Germline CDR1 reads LGHNA; CDR2 reads YSLEER. The CDR3 DNA sequence: TGCGCCAGCAGCCAAGGAGAGGCCCATAACGAGCAGTACTTC. Protein: CASSQGEAHNEQYF.

This rearrangement joins TRBV7-2 to TRBJ2-4; D remains unclear. The V end was cut by 5 bases, the J end by 6 bases, with 17 bases between. This CDR3 has 15 residues. Germline CDR1 SGHTA, CDR2 FQGNSA. The CDR3 is CASSTPAGAGNIQYF. CDR3 nucleotides: TGTGCCAGCAGCACCCCGGCCGGAGCCGGAAACATTCAGTACTTC.

This chain uses TRBV5-1 with TRBJ2-3, with 10 bases aligning to TRBD2. Trimming cost V 8 bases and J 2 bases; bases outside gene matches: 17. There are 18 residues in the CDR3. The germline CDR1 and CDR2 sequences are SGHRS and YFSETQ. CDR3 residues: CASRTKSGRVWDTDTQYF. The CDR3 DNA sequence: TGCGCCAGTCGGACGAAGAGCGGGAGGGTTTGGGACACAGATACGCAGTATTTT.

This clone came up a few times. This chain uses TRBV29-1 with TRBJ2-1; TRBD2 matches 15 bases. The junction had 12 bases not matched to a gene; V was cut back by 6 bases and J by 9 bases. This CDR3 has 16 residues. Germline CDR1 and CDR2: SQVTM and ANQGSEA. In nucleotides, the CDR3 is TGCAGCGTCCGGACTAGCGGGAGGGCCCTCGGTGGTGAGCAGTTCTTC. Protein sequence: CSVRTSGRALGGEQFF.

The genes are TRBV7-2 and TRBJ1-5, with a weak D call TRBD1 (6 bases). CDR3 length: 13 amino acids. Germline CDR1 reads SGHTA; CDR2 reads FQGNSA. The V and J ends lost 6 bases and 4 bases respectively, with 10 bases between them. The CDR3 DNA follows: TGTGCCAGCAGTAGACAGGATAATCAGCCCCAGCATTTT. It yields the protein CASSRQDNQPQHF.

This clone was found a few times. The rearrangement uses TRBV10-3 and TRBJ2-3; D unresolved. CDR1 is ENHRY and CDR2 is SYGVKD in the germline V gene. V was shortened by 6 bases and J by 2 bases, with 9 bases between the two germline ends. The CDR3 is 13 residues long. This CDR3 is CAIRDFNTDTQYF. CDR3 sequence (DNA): TGTGCCATCAGAGACTTTAACACAGATACGCAGTATTTT.